One sample yielded the 16 T cell receptor beta chains listed below, sequenced in a study of T cell changes during pregnancy in multiple sclerosis (dated by TCRdb to 2018 to 2020). Libraries were prepared through the immunoSEQ multiplex PCR assay. TCRdb re-hosts the immuneACCESS table, in-frame sequences only. Its copies lack some clones; in the studies checked, an unresolved V gene accounts for under half of them, and the cause for the rest is not known. The sample table lists 85,000 to 95,000 clones, 90% to 95% of them with a count of one. The top ten clonotypes cover more than 1.5% of the sample. Sequenced material: peripheral blood, taken after pregnancy. These receptors were taken from a female donor in good health, enrolled as a control in a pregnancy study.

This chain links TRBV20-1 with TRBJ2-7; possible D gene TRBD1, 6 bases. In germline, CDR1 is DFQATT, CDR2 SNEGSKA (reference sequence). The CDR3 loop spans 11 amino acids. Trimming took 5 bases from V and 5 from J, leaving 10 bases between them. The CDR3 spells CSALHRDEQYF. DNA for the CDR3: TGCAGTGCTCTACACAGGGACGAGCAGTACTTC.

The chain carries TRBV4-1 and TRBJ2-7; TRBD2 matches at 7 bases. This CDR3 has 15 amino acids. Germline V gene sequence: CDR1 MGHRA, CDR2 YSYEKL. Trimming removed 4 bases from V and 1 base from J; junction bases left unmatched: 7. CDR3 sequence: CASSPLGLGSYEQYF. The CDR3 DNA reads TGCGCCAGCAGCCCGCTTGGACTAGGATCCTACGAGCAGTACTTC.

The V call is TRBV7-2, the J call TRBJ1-2; 7 nucleotides line up with TRBD1. Germline V gene data show CDR1 as SGHTA and CDR2 as FQGNSA. The CDR3 consists of 16 residues. The V gene end was trimmed by 6 bases and the J gene end by 2 bases; junction bases not matched to a gene: 12. CDR3 region: CASSPTAGQANYGYTF. The CDR3 DNA follows: TGTGCCAGCAGTCCAACCGCAGGACAGGCGAACTATGGCTACACCTTC.

This clone was seen a single time. This chain connects TRBV5-1 to TRBJ2-3; 8 positions match TRBD2. V lost 4 bases and J lost 4; bases outside the gene matches: 5. CDR1 is SGHRS, CDR2 YFSETQ, per germline. The CDR3 runs 14 residues. The DNA of the CDR3 is TGCGCCAGCAGCGGGGGGCGGGGGGCAGATACGCAGTATTTT. Translation: CASSGGRGADTQYF.

This clone has only one observation. The chain recombines TRBV9 with TRBJ2-3; a weak D match, TRBD1 (6 bases). V lost 1 base to trimming and J lost 6 bases, with 15 bases between them. CDR3 length: 15 residues. Per germline, CDR1 SGDLS and CDR2 YYNGEE. The CDR3 DNA is TGTGCCAGCAGCGTAAATCAGGGGCCGACGGATACGCAGTATTTT. Translating it yields CASSVNQGPTDTQYF.

The chain couples TRBV9 to TRBJ1-2; the match to TRBD1 covers 9 bases. The junction had 8 bases not matched to a gene; V was cut back by 4 bases and J by 4 bases. The CDR3 has 15 residues. Germline V CDR1 and CDR2: SGDLS, YYNGEE. The CDR3 DNA reads as TGTGCCAGCAGCTCTTTACAGGGGGCCATCTATGGCTACACCTTC. Translation: CASSSLQGAIYGYTF.

This chain joins TRBV30 and TRBJ2-3, with D perhaps TRBD2 (7 bases). Germline assignment: CDR1 GTSNPN and CDR2 SVGIG (reference sequence). CDR3 length: 13 amino acids. V was shortened by 5 bases and J by 4 bases, with 13 bases between the two germline ends. The CDR3 DNA reads as TGTGCCTGGGACGGGGGGCTTGCAGATACGCAGTATTTT. This encodes CAWDGGLADTQYF.

This rearrangement joins TRBV27 to TRBJ1-5, with 7 bases that match TRBD1. V was clipped by 3 bases and J by 3 bases; unmatched bases: 5. Germline lookup yields CDR1 MNHEY and CDR2 SMNVEV (reference sequence). This CDR3 region has 15 residues. CDR3 sequence (DNA): TGTGCCAGCAGTTTCCGTCAGGGGGTCAATCAGCCCCAGCATTTT. It specifies CASSFRQGVNQPQHF.

This chain uses TRBV6-6 with TRBJ1-4, with a tentative D call TRBD1 (6 bases). CDR3 length: 12 residues. Germline assignment: CDR1 MNHNY and CDR2 SVGAGI (reference sequence). V was trimmed by 9 bases and J by 8 bases, leaving 13 bases between them. The CDR3 protein is CASSTGLEKLFF. The CDR3 nucleotides are TGTGCCAGTTCAACAGGGTTGGAAAAACTGTTTTTT.

This clone came up a few times. This chain connects TRBV5-1 to TRBJ1-1; 8 nucleotides align to TRBD1. V shed 0 bases, J shed 0 bases, and the junction held 10 bases outside the gene matches. The length of the CDR3 is 18 residues. From germline, CDR1 is SGHRS and CDR2 YFSETQ. The CDR3 protein is CASSLGQGLGFMNTEAFF. The CDR3, as DNA: TGCGCCAGCAGCTTGGGACAGGGGTTAGGCTTCATGAACACTGAAGCTTTCTTT.

V gene TRBV7-6 combines with J gene TRBJ2-7; TRBD2 matches at 8 bases. Per germline, CDR1 SGHVS and CDR2 FNYEAQ. The CDR3 has 15 residues. The V and J ends lost 5 bases and 0 bases, in that order; junction bases with no gene match: 6. As DNA, the CDR3 is TGTGCCAGCAGCATCGGGAGGGACCTCTCCTACGAGCAGTACTTC. This sequence encodes CASSIGRDLSYEQYF.

The chain joins TRBV27 to TRBJ1-1; tentative D call: TRBD1 (5 bases). Germline CDR1 and CDR2: MNHEY and SMNVEV (reference sequence). V was shortened by 2 bases and J by 3 bases, with 7 bases between the two germline ends. The CDR3 is made up of 13 amino acids. CDR3 nucleotides: TGTGCCAGCAGTTTAGGAGGGGACACTGAAGCTTTCTTT. Amino acids: CASSLGGDTEAFF.

The chain has TRBV4-3 and TRBJ1-4, with D hard to call. This CDR3 spans 15 amino acids. The V and J ends lost 0 bases and 0 bases respectively, with 5 bases between them. Germline assignment: CDR1 LGHNA and CDR2 YSLEER. The CDR3 loop is CASSQDTATNEKLFF. DNA of the CDR3: TGCGCCAGCAGCCAAGATACAGCAACTAATGAAAAACTGTTTTTT.

This chain links TRBV11-1 with TRBJ2-2; TRBD2 might be the D (6 bases). The germline gives CDR1 SGHAT, CDR2 FQDESV (reference sequence). CDR3 length: 14 residues. V gave up 3 bases and J gave up 7 bases, with 12 bases separating them. The CDR3 DNA follows: TGTGCCAGCAGCTTTACGCGGGATGTCGGGGAGCTGTTTTTT. Encoded protein: CASSFTRDVGELFF. Variable domain in full (rest from reference TRBV11-1 and TRBJ2-2): EAEVAQSPRYKITEKSQAVAFWCDPISGHATLYWYRQILGQGPELLVQFQDESVVDDSQLPKDRFSAERLKGVDSTLKIQPAELGDSAMYLCASSFTRDVGELFFGEGSRLTVL.

The CDR3 loop is CASSQAEGAFTEAFF. The CDR3, as DNA: TGCGCCAGCAGCCAAGCGGAGGGGGCGTTCACTGAAGCTTTCTTT. V is TRBV4-3 and J is TRBJ1-1; 7 positions match TRBD1. V lost 1 base, J lost 4 bases, and 6 bases stayed unmatched. The length of the CDR3 is 15 residues. The germline gives CDR1 LGHNA, CDR2 YSLEER.

The V call is TRBV5-1, the J call TRBJ1-2; 8 bases agree with TRBD1. Trimming at V came to 4 bases and at J to 4 bases, leaving 9 bases not matched to a gene. The V gene's germline CDR1 is SGHRS and CDR2 YFSETQ. The CDR3 contains 15 residues. CDR3 protein: CASSIGQGIGYGYTF. DNA of the CDR3: TGCGCCAGCAGCATTGGACAGGGTATCGGCTATGGCTACACCTTC. The full variable domain, rest sourced from reference TRBV5-1 and TRBJ1-2, is KAGVTQTPRYLIKTRGQQVTLSCSPISGHRSVSWYQQTPGQGLQFLFEYFSETQRNKGNFPGRFSGRQFSNSRSEMNVSTLELGDSALYLCASSIGQGIGYGYTFGSGTRLTVV.